These T cell receptor beta chains were read from a single sample in a study of OX40 agonist ivuxolimab in advanced cancers. The assay was immunoSEQ multiplex PCR, and TCRdb's table has in-frame clones only and misses some. Found here are 50,000 to 60,000 clones, about 89% of them singletons; the top ten hold approximately 4.2%. This specimen consisted of CD4+ or CD8+ T cells sorted from blood, obtained in a trial of the OX40 agonist ivuxolimab. The receptors here all came from an adult with an advanced solid tumor such as melanoma, head and neck, liver or kidney cancer. Each CDR3 is given with its conserved first and last residue. Where a row states a size, it is once, few, many or the class of an expanded clone; other rows omit it.

>.|TRBV2|TRBJ2-2
CASSDWAGPNTGELFF
>.|TRBV10-3|TRBJ2-7
CAAGGSSYEQYF
>.|TRBV27|TRBJ2-7
CASSFGPGPDEQYF
>.|TRBV7-9|TRBJ2-7
CASSSGLYEQYF
>.|TRBV2|TRBJ2-7
CASSWGSYEQYF
>.|TRBV6-5|TRBJ2-3
CASSPSGSATDTQYF
>once|TRBV7-9|TRBJ2-3
CASSLPSVSSTDTQYF
>.|TRBV5-1|TRBJ2-1
CASSSDGSSYNEQFF
>.|TRBV28|TRBJ1-3
CASSLEVSSGNTIYF
>.|TRBV7-9|TRBJ2-1
CASSLGQGVDEQFF
>once|TRBV7-8|TRBJ1-2
CASSLVVGGTKTNYGYTF
>once|TRBV5-1|TRBJ2-2
CASSSGQGSGELFF
>.|TRBV4-3|TRBJ1-3
CASSQELDSISGNTIYF
>.|TRBV27|TRBJ1-3
CASSLSTVPGNTIYF
>.|TRBV4-3|TRBJ2-1
CASSQDRELAPLEQFF
>.|TRBV4-2|TRBJ2-7
CASSQGLLYEQYF
>.|TRBV29-1|TRBJ2-2
CSADGGGGTGELFF
>.|TRBV7-2|TRBJ2-5
CASSFWGGETQYF
>.|TRBV6-6|TRBJ2-5
CASSYRFAGGQETQYF
>once|TRBV14|TRBJ2-1
CASSQAGHRLAGRGSEQFF
>.|TRBV7-9|TRBJ2-3
CASSDSLGDTQYF
>.|TRBV27|TRBJ1-5
CASSFGQSNQPQHF
>.|TRBV7-2|TRBJ2-7
CASSSWDREDYEQYF
>.|TRBV13|TRBJ2-5
CASSLMETQYF
>.|TRBV19|TRBJ2-1
CASSNSQGNDEQFF
>.|TRBV7-9|TRBJ2-2
CASSGVVGVGELFF